The TCR beta chain described here comes from a study of shared clonotypes between healthy human individuals (dated by TCRdb to between 2020 and 2021). About the study as a whole: A couple of women and three men aged 18 to 49 years were included in the cohort. Blood TCR repertoires of a handful of healthy adults were deeply sequenced to estimate repertoire size and the extent of clonotype sharing between individuals. Different laboratories and diverse techniques were used to prepare libraries and sequence TCR repertoires, to increase sequencing depth and limit assay-specific biases. Per donor, leukapheresis produced somewhere between about 0.9 and 9 billion PBMCs. Per donor, three plates each were used for CD4 naive and CD4 memory, two for CD8 naive, and one for CD8 memory.

The research as a whole found: Naive subsets generally had larger estimated clonotype richness than memory subsets did. About 5% of naive CD4, more than 3% of naive CD8, around 2.3% of memory CD4, and around 0.4% of memory CD8 clonotypes were shared across several donors. Pairwise subsampling indicated that sequencing depth was expected to affect the degree of clonotype sharing among donors. Only blood was sampled, and tissue TCR repertoires likely differ from those in blood. Higher generation probabilities were observed for clonotypes shared by all four sorted-subset donors than for non-shared clonotypes. Even with the large sequencing depth, rarefaction of the sorted-subset datasets indicated that sequencing was incomplete. Because the study included only a small number of donors, the genetic and exposure-history diversity represented was limited.

Using the deep immunoSEQ assay, multiplex PCR amplified TCR CDR3 regions from genomic DNA. Extracted genomic DNA from each cell subset was distributed evenly across all wells of several immunoSEQ 96-well plates, and each plate was treated as a replicate. Each replicate PCR for sorted subsets received 200 ng genomic DNA, equal to roughly 33,000 T cell genomes. Purified libraries were measured with a Qubit 3.0 fluorometer, size-checked on a Bioanalyzer 2100, and measured again with the KAPA Library Quantification kit. A separate single-read 150-cycle Illumina NextSeq 550 flow cell was used to sequence each immunoSEQ 96-well plate. The original methods were these. The immunoSEQ output contained only junctional sequences without quality scores, so filtering could not match that applied to full-length reads. Sequences were annotated with PyIR, a Python wrapper for IgBLAST v1.9, and V/J genes and CDR3 were assigned using IMGT germline references. Reads were filtered out if the reads had weak V/J assignments (E-value above 1e-6), no CDR3, stop codons, out-of-frame junctions, or ambiguous translated residues. V3J clonotypes were defined by identical inferred V gene, J gene, and CDR3 amino acid sequence. The percentage overlap between two repertoires was calculated by dividing the number of shared unique clonotypes by the size of the smaller repertoire. Repertoire richness was assessed with RTK rarefaction, the Chao1 estimator, and Recon v2.1 estimates of unobserved clonotypes. Generation probabilities for all TCRbeta clonotypes obtained by the gDNA method from a handful of donors were computed using OLGA. This is the immuneACCESS table as TCRdb keeps it, with only in-frame sequences that have V and J called. A part of the clones is gone; compared with another copy, unresolved V genes explain less than half, and the rest is unexplained. V and J calls and clone size come straight from that table; D and trimming were deduced from the DNA. In this sample the table shows 450,000 to 700,000 clones, over 95% of which occur a single time. Of the sample, less than 0.13% is held by the ten largest clones.

The CDR3 holds 16 amino acids from the cysteine to the phenylalanine. The kept DNA is CDR3 alone, 48 bases in frame from the first base. After removal of 0 bases from V and 5 bases from J, the junction retains 5 bases not matched to a gene. CDR1 and CDR2 are read off the germline V gene as MNHNS and SASEGT. This clone was seen a single time. Its recognized antigen is unknown. Base-call qualities are not available, and no considerably larger clone is one nucleotide away. For the CD8 naive samples, CD45RO-negative cells were positively selected for CCR7, yielding a CD45RA+CCR7+ population from which TemRA cells were excluded. Healthy HIV-negative adults with no recently reported acute infections or vaccinations were included as donors. Only Caucasian adults living in Nashville, Tennessee, USA were represented among the donors. After blood collection by leukapheresis, PBMCs were isolated using Ficoll-Histopaque density gradient centrifugation and then cryopreserved in the vapor phase of liquid nitrogen. Purity and quantity of every magnetically sorted T cell population were checked by analytical flow cytometry. Genomic DNA was isolated from each sorted fraction and quantified by UV absorbance on a Nanodrop 2000c.

The sequence was obtained from a woman aged 25 to 39 in good health. The material sequenced was naive CD8+ T cells sorted from blood. The cell subset or site label on this specimen signifies: CD45RA+CCR7+. The chain was built from TRBV6-1 and TRBJ2-1; TRBD2 agrees with 9 junctional bases. CDR3 reads: CASSEARLAVNNEQFF. The nucleotide sequence reads TGTGCCAGCAGTGAAGCTCGACTAGCGGTGAACAATGAGCAGTTCTTC.